The subject of this entry is one T cell receptor beta chain. Its antigen is currently unknown. The sample originates from a study of cytomegalovirus exposure and HLA in healthy donors. Findings and caveats of the study: The investigators catalogued 150 to 200 TCR beta chains as cytomegalovirus-associated.

Per the germline V gene, CDR1 is SGHRS and CDR2 is YFSETQ. This CDR3 has 14 residues. The V end lost 0 bases, the J end lost 4 bases, and 5 bases lay between the germline ends. The data were produced by immunoSEQ multiplex PCR, yet TCRdb's version contains in-frame clones alone and is incomplete. The sample lists under 250,000 clones, around 80% seen once, with 1% to 1.5% in the top ten. The V and J genes are TRBV5-1 and TRBJ1-6, with D uncertain. This sequence was found in a woman aged 25 to 39 in good health and CMV-seronegative. Sequencing was carried out using PBMCs. The CDR3 reads CASSLDSYNSPLHF. DNA for the CDR3: TGCGCCAGCAGCTTGGACAGTTATAATTCACCCCTCCACTTT. Filled out from reference TRBV5-1 and TRBJ1-6, the complete variable domain reads KAGVTQTPRYLIKTRGQQVTLSCSPISGHRSVSWYQQTPGQGLQFLFEYFSETQRNKGNFPGRFSGRQFSNSRSEMNVSTLELGDSALYLCASSLDSYNSPLHFGNGTRLTVT.